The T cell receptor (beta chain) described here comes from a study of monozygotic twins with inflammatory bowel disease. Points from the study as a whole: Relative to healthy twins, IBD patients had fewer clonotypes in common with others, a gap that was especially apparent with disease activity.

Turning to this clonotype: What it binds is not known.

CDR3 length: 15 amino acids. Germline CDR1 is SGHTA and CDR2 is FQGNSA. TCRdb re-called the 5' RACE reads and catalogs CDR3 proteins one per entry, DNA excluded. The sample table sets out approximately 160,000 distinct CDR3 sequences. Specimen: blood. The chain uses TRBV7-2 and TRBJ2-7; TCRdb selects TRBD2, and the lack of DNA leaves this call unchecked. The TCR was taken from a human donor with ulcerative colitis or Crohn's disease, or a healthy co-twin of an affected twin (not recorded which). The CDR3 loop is CASTIVAGGYYEQYF.